The TCR beta chain described here comes from a study of metastatic and nonmetastatic thyroid tumors. No treatment of any kind had been given to any patient before thyroid surgery. TCRdb reprocessed the PCR reads using MiXCR. In the table there are roughly 24,000 clones, more than 15% of which are singletons. Trimming took 5 bases from V and 6 from J, leaving 11 bases between them. The germline V gene encodes CDR1 DFQATT and CDR2 SNEGSKA (reference sequence). The CDR3 contains 12 residues. The sequencing sample was made of adjacent normal tissue. The sequence came from a male donor with papillary thyroid cancer or a benign thyroid nodule (not recorded which). Some clones in this sample may be carry-over from other donors' samples. The rearrangement links TRBV20-1 to TRBJ1-5; D is possibly TRBD1 (5 bases). The CDR3 region has the DNA TGCAGTGCTTGGGGCAGTGGTCAGCCCCAGCATTTT. Translating gives CSAWGSGQPQHF.